The 25 T cell receptor gamma chains listed next were all sequenced from one sample in a study of γδ T cells in repeated Plasmodium falciparum infection. TCRdb redid clone calling on the multiplex PCR reads using CATT. The top ten clones hold around a third of a sample with 20,000 to 30,000 gamma-chain clones, approximately 2.9% of them seen once. Flow sorting of PBMC yielded separate Vgamma9/Vdelta2+ and Vdelta2-negative gammadelta T cell populations for bulk repertoire analysis. Sequenced: gamma-delta T cells from blood. All receptors come from a pool of human donors (malaria-infected and uninfected, not separated).

This clone was recorded at least ten times. A far more abundant clone sits one base away, making this likely a read error. The same CDR3 also results from other DNA sequences found in this sample. This rearrangement joins TRGV9 to TRGJ1 or TRGJ2. Germline V gene lookup returns CDR1 GITISATS and CDR2 ISYDGTV (reference sequence). The CDR3 covers 16 residues. V was clipped by 0 bases and J by 7 bases; unmatched bases: 15. The CDR3 DNA follows: TGTGCCTTGTGGGAGGTGCACAATGGCGAAAACTATAAGAAACTCTTT. This codes for CALWEVHNGENYKKLF.

This clone was seen many times. The rearrangement uses TRGV5 and TRGJP1. The J gene comes from matching the DNA to germline here; TCRdb lacks it. The CDR3 is 15 amino acids. The trim removed 2 bases at V and 0 bases at J, leaving 3 bases unmatched. Germline values: CDR1 VINAFY, CDR2 YDVSNSKD. CDR3 in DNA: TGTGCCACCTGGGACACACATACCACTGGTTGGTTCAAGATATTT. It encodes CATWDTHTTGWFKIF.

This clone turned up a few times. This likely traces to a read error, being one base from a far larger clone. The sample holds other DNA sequences that translate to the same CDR3. The V gene reported is TRGV9; the J gene is uncalled. The germline gives CDR1 GITISATS, CDR2 ISYDGTV (reference sequence). The CDR3 sequence is 13 residues long. The CDR3 nucleotides are TGTGCCTTGTGGGAGGTGCGGGGTTATAAGAAGCTCTTT. It translates to CALWEVRGYKKLF.

Details on this clone: The mismatch at residue 11 between this DNA's translation and the TCRdb protein of a much larger clone likely reflects a read error; the protein shown is translated from the DNA. The rearrangement uses TRGV9 and TRGJ1 or TRGJ2. Matching the DNA to germline supplied the J gene, which TCRdb does not give. CDR1 is GITISATS, CDR2 ISYDGTV, per germline (reference sequence). The CDR3 totals 15 residues. The CDR3 nucleotides are TGTGCCTTGTGGGAGGGGAACCTACCTTATCATAAGAAACTCTTT. Translated: CALWEGNLPYHKKLF.

This clone appeared a few times. This sequence is one base from a far larger clone and is likely a read error. This specimen includes other DNA sequences encoding the same CDR3. The V gene is TRGV5, the J gene TRGJP2. Here the J gene was assigned by germline matching of the DNA, as TCRdb has none. J lost 3 bases, V lost 4 bases, and 5 bases had no gene match. This CDR3 is built from 14 residues. CDR1 is VINAFY, CDR2 YDVSNSKD, per germline. DNA of the CDR3: TGTGCCACCTGGGATAAACGTAGTGATTGGATCAAGACGTTT. This codes for CATWDKRSDWIKTF.

This clone appeared many times. The amino acid sequence in TCRdb belongs to a much larger clone and departs from this DNA's translation at residue 7, likely a sequencing read error; the sequence shown is translated from the DNA. The J gene is TRGJ1 or TRGJ2, the V gene TRGV8. TCRdb carries no J gene annotation; the J gene was assigned here by matching the DNA with germline. V lost 1 base and J lost 9; bases outside the gene matches: 3. The germline V gene has CDR1 VENAVY and CDR2 YDSYNSRV. This CDR3 has 11 amino acids. The CDR3 DNA reads TGTGCCACCTGGGATAGTGTTAAGAAACTCTTT. As protein: CATWDSVKKLF.

Concerning this clone: This DNA's translation differs at residue 5 from TCRdb's protein, which comes from a much larger clone; a read error is likely, and the protein shown is translated from the DNA. The chain employs TRGV3 and TRGJ1 or TRGJ2. The J gene comes from matching the DNA to germline here; TCRdb lacks it. CDR3 length: 14 amino acids. Per germline, CDR1 VTNTFY and CDR2 YDVSTARD (reference sequence). J was trimmed by 2 bases and V by 5 bases; bases with no gene match: 9. CDR3 in DNA: TGTGCCACCTGGGGCAGACACTATTATTATAAGAAACTCTTT. Translation: CATWGRHYYYKKLF.

This clone was found many times. TCRdb's protein for this DNA is that of a much larger clone and differs from the translation at residue 10, likely a read error; the protein shown is the DNA translation. CDR3: CALWDQELGRKIKVF. The CDR3 DNA reads as TGTGCCTTGTGGGACCAAGAGTTGGGCAGAAAAATCAAGGTATTT. The chain has TRGV9 and TRGJP. Per the germline V gene, CDR1 is GITISATS and CDR2 is ISYDGTV (reference sequence). CDR3 length: 15 residues.

In the case of this clone: A read error is the likely source, as a far larger clone sits one nucleotide away. Other DNA sequences within the sample encode an identical CDR3. The chain recombines TRGV9 with TRGJP. The CDR3 runs 17 residues. CDR1 is GITISATS and CDR2 is ISYDGTV in the germline V gene (reference sequence). CDR3 nucleotides: TGTGCCTTGTGGGAGGCAGGTCTTGGGTTGGGCAAAAAAATCAAGGTATTC. Protein product: CALWEAGLGLGKKIKVF.

At least ten counts were recorded for this clone. This DNA's translation differs at residue 9 from TCRdb's protein, which comes from a much larger clone; a read error is likely, and the protein shown is translated from the DNA. The CDR3 DNA reads TGTGCCACCTGGGACAGGCTTAGTCATAGGATTTGGATCAAGACGTTT. Its translation is CATWDRLSHRIWIKTF. The rearrangement joins TRGV5 to TRGJP2. TCRdb does not report a J gene; here it was assigned by matching the DNA to germline references. The CDR3 totals 16 residues. The ends lost 0 bases at V and 10 bases at J; junction bases unmatched: 14. The germline V gene has CDR1 VINAFY and CDR2 YDVSNSKD.

Comment on this clone: TCRdb lists the protein of a much larger clone for this DNA, which differs at residue 14, so this is likely a read error; the protein given here is translated from the DNA itself. The CDR3 nucleotides read TGTGCCTTGTGGGAGGTGACCCAATCGGAGTTGGGCAAAAGAATCAAGGTATTT. As protein: CALWEVTQSELGKRIKVF. The chain is built from TRGV9 and TRGJP. TCRdb does not report a J gene; here it was assigned by matching the DNA to germline references. The CDR3 covers 18 residues. The germline V gene has CDR1 GITISATS and CDR2 ISYDGTV (reference sequence).

This clone occurred many times. This DNA translates differently at residue 9 from the TCRdb protein, which is that of a much larger clone; a read error is likely, and the protein shown is the DNA's own translation. This chain joins TRGV9 and TRGJ1 or TRGJ2. TCRdb offers no J gene call, so here the DNA was matched to germline to obtain one. In germline, CDR1 is GITISATS, CDR2 ISYDGTV (reference sequence). This CDR3 is 12 amino acids long. V gave up 6 bases and J gave up 11 bases; unmatched junction bases: 13. The CDR3, as DNA: TGTGCCTTGTGGACCCTTTTGGGCGAGAAACTCTTT. Translating it yields CALWTLLGEKLF.

This clone was observed at least ten times. This sequence joins TRGV4 and TRGJ1 or TRGJ2. In germline, CDR1 is EGSTGY, CDR2 YDSYTSSV. The CDR3 runs to 12 residues. V lost 4 bases, J lost 4 bases, and 4 bases stayed unmatched. CDR3 bases: TGTGCCACCTGGGAATGCTATTATAAGAAACTCTTT. Translation gives CATWECYYKKLF.

This clone was seen a handful of times. A far larger clone is one base from this, pointing to a likely read error. The sample has other DNA sequences that encode this CDR3 too. The rearrangement links TRGV3 to TRGJ1 or TRGJ2. Because TCRdb records no J gene, it was assigned here through a match of the DNA to germline. The ends lost 4 bases at V and 3 bases at J; junction bases unmatched: 9. Germline V gives CDR1 VTNTFY, CDR2 YDVSTARD (reference sequence). The CDR3 runs 14 residues. CDR3 in DNA: TGTGCCACCTGGGATAGGAATCTTTATTATAAGAAACTCTTT. Translation: CATWDRNLYYKKLF.

This clone was observed at least ten times. The amino acid sequence in TCRdb belongs to a much larger clone and departs from this DNA's translation at residues 6 and 8, likely a sequencing read error; the sequence shown is translated from the DNA. This sequence joins TRGV9 and TRGJ1 or TRGJ2. Germline matching of the DNA provided the J gene here, since TCRdb leaves it blank. The length of the CDR3 is 12 residues. Germline-derived CDR1 and CDR2 are GITISATS and ISYDGTV (reference sequence). V lost 2 bases to trimming and J lost 8 bases; unmatched junction nucleotides: 6. CDR3 bases: TGTGCCTTGTGGGAGGCCTCTCATAAGAAACTCTTT. The encoded protein is CALWEASHKKLF.

This clone has at least ten counts. Being one base from a much bigger clone, this may be a read error. The J segment was not called; the V segment is TRGV9. The CDR3 sequence is 12 residues long. Germline CDR1 GITISATS, CDR2 ISYDGTV (reference sequence). The CDR3 loop is CALWEVACKKLF. The CDR3 coding sequence is TGTGCCTTGTGGGAGGTGGCCTGCAAGAAGCTCTTT.

This clone was picked up many times. The rearrangement uses TRGV3 and TRGJP2. CDR1 is VTNTFY and CDR2 is YDVSTARD in the germline V gene (reference sequence). The CDR3 is 14 residues long. Trimming took 5 bases from V and 2 from J; bases not matched to a gene: 5. The CDR3, as DNA: TGTGCCACCTGGGCCCCAAGTAGTGATTGGATCAAGACGTTT. This encodes CATWAPSSDWIKTF.

A remark on this clone: TCRdb assigns this DNA the protein of a much larger clone, which departs from its translation at residue 13; this likely reflects a read error, and the protein shown comes from translating the DNA. V gene assignment gives TRGV4, but the J gene was left uncalled. Germline CDR1 and CDR2: EGSTGY and YDSYTSSV. This CDR3 region has 15 residues. CDR3 nucleotide sequence: TGTGCCACCTGGGATGGGCGATGGAGTGATTGGATCAGGACGTTT. Protein: CATWDGRWSDWIRTF.

There is no J gene call, but TRGV9 is given as the V gene. The CDR3 loop spans 15 amino acids. Germline lookup yields CDR1 GITISATS and CDR2 ISYDGTV (reference sequence). DNA of the CDR3: TGTGCCTTGTGGGAGGTCGGACACACTGGTTGGTTAAAGATATTT. It encodes CALWEVGHTGWLKIF.

With respect to this clone: This likely traces to a read error, being one base from a far larger clone. The same CDR3 arises from other DNA sequences in this sample as well. The chain carries TRGV9 and TRGJP. Matching the DNA to germline supplied the J gene, which TCRdb does not give. CDR3 length equals 17 residues. V trimming: 4 bases; J trimming: 11 bases; junction bases outside the gene matches: 14. Germline loops: CDR1 GITISATS, CDR2 ISYDGTV (reference sequence). DNA for the CDR3: TGTGCCTTGTGGGAATCCAAAGGAGGGCTGGGCAAAAAAATCAAGGTATTT. It yields the protein CALWESKGGLGKKIKVF.

The sample holds many counts of this clone. The protein recorded in TCRdb matches a much larger clone and deviates from this DNA's translation at residue 11, suggesting a read error; the protein here is obtained by translating the DNA. The chain employs TRGV9 and TRGJP. The J gene was not available in TCRdb and was assigned here by matching the DNA to germline segments. In germline, CDR1 is GITISATS, CDR2 ISYDGTV (reference sequence). The CDR3 runs 18 residues. The CDR3 here is CALWEPRDPESGKKIKVF. The CDR3 nucleotides read TGTGCCTTGTGGGAGCCCAGGGACCCGGAGTCGGGCAAAAAAATCAAGGTATTT.

In the case of this clone: TCRdb records a much larger clone's protein for this DNA, with a difference at residue 10 that likely arises from a read error; the protein given is the translation of the DNA. V usage is TRGV4 and J usage is TRGJ1 or TRGJ2. TCRdb leaves out the J gene; it was filled in here by matching the DNA to germline. This CDR3 region has 14 residues. Germline CDR1 is EGSTGY and CDR2 is YDSYTSSV. The CDR3 DNA reads TGTGCCACCTGGGATGCCCCGGATTATTGTAAGAAACTCTTT. Its protein is CATWDAPDYCKKLF.

About this clone: The TCRdb protein comes from a much larger clone and disagrees with this DNA's translation at residue 7, likely due to a read error; the protein given here is derived from the DNA. CDR3 coding DNA: TGTGCCACCTGGGACAGGACGTCTGCTCCCCGTGATTGGATCAAGACGTTT. Amino acids: CATWDRTSAPRDWIKTF. J is TRGJP2 and V is TRGV3. TCRdb supplies no J gene; here it was assigned by aligning the nucleotide sequence to germline. The germline V gene has CDR1 VTNTFY and CDR2 YDVSTARD (reference sequence). There are 17 residues in the CDR3. The junction had 13 bases not matched to a gene; V was cut back by 0 bases and J by 6 bases.

Notes on this clone: This likely reflects a read error, since a far larger clone is one base away. This CDR3 is also generated by other DNA sequences in the sample. This rearrangement joins TRGV3 to TRGJ1 or TRGJ2. The J gene, absent from TCRdb, was called here by matching the DNA to germline. Germline loops: CDR1 VTNTFY, CDR2 YDVSTARD (reference sequence). This CDR3 is built from 11 residues. CDR3 nucleotides: TGTGCCACTTGGGGAGATTATAAGAAACTCTTT. Translated: CATWGDYKKLF.

In the case of this clone: For this DNA, TCRdb reports the protein of a much larger clone, which diverges at residue 6, most likely from a read error; the protein presented here is translated directly from the DNA. This sequence joins TRGV9 and TRGJP1. The J gene, left out of TCRdb, was set here by checking the DNA against germline. The ends lost 3 bases at V and 2 bases at J; junction bases unmatched: 6. CDR1 and CDR2 from the germline V gene are GITISATS and ISYDGTV (reference sequence). The CDR3 runs to 15 residues. The chain's CDR3 is CALWEMWTTGWFKIF. The DNA for the CDR3 is TGTGCCTTGTGGGAGATGTGGACCACTGGTTGGTTCAAGATATTT.